The 2 T cell receptor beta chains below were found in one sample sequenced in a study of blood T cell repertoires in COVID-19. Clones were read by immunoSEQ multiplex PCR, and TCRdb kept only the in-frame ones, dropping some. The data contain around 250,000 clones, roughly 89% of them seen just once; the ten biggest clones take up approximately 5%. The material sequenced was peripheral blood. The receptors come from a middle-aged woman who had recovered from COVID-19.

This rearrangement joins TRBV19 to TRBJ1-2; D gene unclear. The CDR3 is 14 amino acids. Germline assignment: CDR1 LNHDA and CDR2 SQIVND (reference sequence). Trimming removed 1 base from V and 2 bases from J, with 8 bases in between. For the CDR3, the DNA is TGTGCCAGTAGTATAGCAGATTTCAACTATGGCTACACCTTC. The encoded protein is CASSIADFNYGYTF.

The chain carries TRBV7-7 and TRBJ2-2; 7 positions agree with TRBD2. The germline gives CDR1 SSHAT, CDR2 FNYEAQ (reference sequence). Losses at the gene ends were 5 bases for V and 0 bases for J; bases not matched to a gene: 6. The CDR3 runs 16 residues. CDR3 sequence (DNA): TGTGCCAGCAGCGAGAGGACTAGTCCGAACACCGGGGAGCTGTTTTTT. Translating gives CASSERTSPNTGELFF.